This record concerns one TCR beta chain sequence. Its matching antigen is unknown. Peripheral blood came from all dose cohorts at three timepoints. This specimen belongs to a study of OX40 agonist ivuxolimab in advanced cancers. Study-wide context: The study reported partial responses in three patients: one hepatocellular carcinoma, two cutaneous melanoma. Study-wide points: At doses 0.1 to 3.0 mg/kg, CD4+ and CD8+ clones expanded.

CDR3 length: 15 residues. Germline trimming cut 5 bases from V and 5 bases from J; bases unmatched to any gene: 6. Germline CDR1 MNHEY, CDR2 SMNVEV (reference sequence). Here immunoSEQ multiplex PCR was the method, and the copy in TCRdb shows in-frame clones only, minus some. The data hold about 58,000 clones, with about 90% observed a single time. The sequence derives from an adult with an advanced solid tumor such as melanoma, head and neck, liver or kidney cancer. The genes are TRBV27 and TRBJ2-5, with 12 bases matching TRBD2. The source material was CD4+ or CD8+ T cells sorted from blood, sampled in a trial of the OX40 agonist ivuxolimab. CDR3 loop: CASSLLAGGRETQYF. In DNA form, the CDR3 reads TGTGCCAGCAGTCTACTAGCGGGGGGCCGGGAGACCCAGTACTTC.